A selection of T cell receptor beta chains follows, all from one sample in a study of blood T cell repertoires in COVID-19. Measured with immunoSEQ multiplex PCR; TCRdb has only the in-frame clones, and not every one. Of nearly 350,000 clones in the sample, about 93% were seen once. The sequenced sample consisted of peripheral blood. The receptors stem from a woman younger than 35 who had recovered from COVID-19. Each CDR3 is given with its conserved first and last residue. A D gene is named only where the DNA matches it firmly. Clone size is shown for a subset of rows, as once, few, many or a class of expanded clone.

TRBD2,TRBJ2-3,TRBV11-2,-,CASSSGTSGGGQYF,TGTGCCAGCAGTTCCGGGACTAGCGGAGGAGGGCAGTATTTT
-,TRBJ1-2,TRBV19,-,CASIPRGQGYGYTF,TGTGCCAGTATCCCCAGGGGCCAGGGATATGGCTACACCTTC
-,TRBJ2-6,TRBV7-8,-,CASSLVLAGRKSSGANVLTF,TGTGCCAGCAGCTTAGTATTGGCGGGCAGGAAGAGCTCTGGGGCCAACGTCCTGACTTTC
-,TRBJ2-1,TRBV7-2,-,CASSPGLDFSEQFF,TGTGCCAGCAGCCCGGGACTGGATTTCAGTGAGCAGTTCTTC
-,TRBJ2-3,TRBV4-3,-,CASSQETDTDTQYF,TGCGCCAGCAGCCAAGAGACAGATACAGATACGCAGTATTTT
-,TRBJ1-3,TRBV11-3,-,CASSPSGRQGNTIYF,TGTGCCAGCAGCCCGTCGGGCAGACAGGGAAACACCATATATTTT
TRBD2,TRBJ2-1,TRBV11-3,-,CASSGSGTFDNEQFF,TGTGCCAGCAGCGGCAGCGGGACGTTCGACAATGAGCAGTTCTTC
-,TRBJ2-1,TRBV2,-,CATDAGGYNEQFF,TGTGCCACCGACGCAGGGGGGTACAATGAGCAGTTCTTC
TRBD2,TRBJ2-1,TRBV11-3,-,CASGLAGNEQFF,TGTGCCAGCGGACTAGCGGGCAATGAGCAGTTCTTC
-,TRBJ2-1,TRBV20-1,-,CSASRRAAYNEQFF,TGCAGTGCTAGTCGCAGGGCGGCCTACAATGAGCAGTTCTTC
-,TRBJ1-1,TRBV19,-,CASSKNRFPNTEAFF,TGTGCCAGTAGTAAGAACAGGTTTCCGAACACTGAAGCTTTCTTT
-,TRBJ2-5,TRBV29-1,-,CSVAGDLQETQYF,TGCAGCGTTGCGGGGGACCTCCAAGAGACCCAGTACTTC
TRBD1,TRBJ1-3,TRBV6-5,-,CASGRQGRNGNTIYF,TGTGCCAGCGGCCGACAGGGTAGAAATGGAAACACCATATATTTT
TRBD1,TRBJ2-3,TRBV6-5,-,CASSRGQRTDTQYF,TGTGCCAGCAGTCGGGGACAGCGCACAGATACGCAGTATTTT
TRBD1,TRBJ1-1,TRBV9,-,CASSPSPGTGFDTEAFF,TGTGCCAGCAGCCCTTCCCCCGGGACAGGGTTTGACACTGAAGCTTTCTTT
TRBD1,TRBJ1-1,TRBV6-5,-,CASSQGVSTEAFF,TGTGCCAGCAGTCAGGGGGTGAGCACTGAAGCTTTCTTT
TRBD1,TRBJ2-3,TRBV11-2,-,CASSSPGTEADTQYF,TGTGCCAGCAGCTCCCCCGGGACAGAAGCAGATACGCAGTATTTT
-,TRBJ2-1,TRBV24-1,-,CATSDHRGGSYNEQFF,TGTGCCACCAGTGATCACAGGGGGGGCTCCTACAATGAGCAGTTCTTC
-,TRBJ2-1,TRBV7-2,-,CASSLEYFEQFF,TGTGCCAGCAGCTTAGAGTACTTTGAGCAGTTCTTC
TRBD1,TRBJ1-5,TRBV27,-,CASSLSRQGPGSQHF,TGTGCCAGCAGTTTATCTAGACAGGGGCCAGGGTCCCAGCATTTT
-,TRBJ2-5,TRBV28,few,CASSITGGAETQYF,TGTGCCAGCAGCATCACGGGGGGCGCAGAGACCCAGTACTTC
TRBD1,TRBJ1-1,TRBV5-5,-,CASRIRDREHPSMNTEAFF,TGTGCCAGCAGAATCCGGGACAGGGAACATCCCTCCATGAACACTGAAGCTTTCTTT
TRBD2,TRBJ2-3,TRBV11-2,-,CASSPRGGLAGADTQYF,TGTGCCAGCAGTCCAAGGGGGGGACTAGCGGGAGCAGATACGCAGTATTTT
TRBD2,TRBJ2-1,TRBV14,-,CASSPFSGRSSYNEQFF,TGTGCCAGCAGCCCCTTTAGCGGGAGGAGCTCCTACAATGAGCAGTTCTTC
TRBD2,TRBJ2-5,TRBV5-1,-,CASSLSGTSGQETQYF,TGCGCCAGCAGCTTGAGCGGGACTAGCGGCCAAGAGACCCAGTACTTC